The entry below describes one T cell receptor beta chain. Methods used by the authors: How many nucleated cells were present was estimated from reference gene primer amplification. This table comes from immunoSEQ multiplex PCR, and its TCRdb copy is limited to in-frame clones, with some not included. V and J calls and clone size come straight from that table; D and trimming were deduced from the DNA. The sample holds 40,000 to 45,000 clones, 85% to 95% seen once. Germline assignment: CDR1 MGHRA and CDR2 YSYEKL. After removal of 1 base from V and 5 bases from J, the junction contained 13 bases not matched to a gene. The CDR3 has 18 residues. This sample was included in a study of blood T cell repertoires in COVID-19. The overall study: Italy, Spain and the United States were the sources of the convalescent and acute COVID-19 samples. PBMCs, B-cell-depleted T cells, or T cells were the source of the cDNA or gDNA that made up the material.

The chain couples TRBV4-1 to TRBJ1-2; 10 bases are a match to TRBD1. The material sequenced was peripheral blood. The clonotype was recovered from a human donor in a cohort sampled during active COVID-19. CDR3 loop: CASSQAARDRGQGYGYTF. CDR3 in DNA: TGCGCCAGCAGCCAAGCGGCCCGGGACCGGGGACAGGGGTATGGCTACACCTTC.